This entry describes one TCR beta chain. The data originate from a study of control samples from healthy donors and cancer patients. The repertoire was sequenced with immunoSEQ multiplex PCR; TCRdb's copy has only in-frame clones and lacks some. The sample holds 150,000 or so clones, approximately 93% seen once. Germline V lookup: CDR1 SGHDT, CDR2 YYEEEE. Trimming took 3 bases from V and 7 from J, leaving 13 bases between them. The CDR3 sequence is 13 residues long. The clonotype was recovered from a man aged 18 to 30 in good health. This sequence joins TRBV5-6 and TRBJ1-2; D perhaps matches TRBD1 (5 bases). The specimen sequenced was blood. The CDR3 nucleotides are TGTGCCAGCAGCTGGCAGGGAGGTCTTGGCTACACCTTC. Translation gives CASSWQGGLGYTF.